The 32 T cell receptor beta chains below all came from one sample that was sequenced in a study of blood T cell repertoires in COVID-19. Assay: immunoSEQ multiplex PCR; the TCRdb copy retains only in-frame clones and omits some. The sample records 250,000 to 350,000 clones, more than 85% being singletons. Sequenced material: peripheral blood. The receptors shown here come from a man aged 25 to 40 with acute or convalescent COVID-19.

The chain employs TRBV9 and TRBJ2-2; D perhaps matches TRBD1 (6 bases). Germline CDR1 and CDR2: SGDLS and YYNGEE. V was shortened by 3 bases and J by 4 bases, with 13 bases between the two germline ends. The CDR3 is made up of 15 amino acids. DNA of the CDR3: TGTGCCAGCAGCGCCCCCGGGACAATCACCGGGGAGCTGTTTTTT. This sequence encodes CASSAPGTITGELFF.

The chain has TRBV30 and TRBJ1-5, with TRBD1 as a possible D gene (5 bases). This CDR3 contains 12 residues. Trimming stripped 2 bases from V and 11 bases from J, with 13 bases between. Germline V gene lookup returns CDR1 GTSNPN and CDR2 SVGIG (reference sequence). CDR3 loop: CAWSKARAAQHF. The CDR3 coding sequence is TGTGCCTGGAGTAAGGCCAGGGCGGCCCAGCATTTT.

The J gene is TRBJ1-2, the V gene TRBV20-1; 9 bases are shared with TRBD1. In germline, CDR1 is DFQATT, CDR2 SNEGSKA (reference sequence). V trimming: 3 bases; J trimming: 4 bases; junction bases outside the gene matches: 9. CDR3 length equals 15 residues. The chain's CDR3 is CSASVPGQGSYGYTF. CDR3 DNA sequence: TGCAGTGCTAGTGTCCCGGGACAGGGAAGCTATGGCTACACCTTC.

The CDR3 bases are TGCTCGCGAGAGGTGAACACTGAAGCTTTCTTT. Residues: CSREVNTEAFF. This rearrangement joins TRBV23-1 to TRBJ1-1; D gene unclear. TRBV23-1 is marked as an open reading frame, function uncertain. The CDR3 has 11 residues.

The chain has TRBV2 and TRBJ1-3, with TRBD1 as a possible D gene (5 bases). V was pared by 2 bases and J by 0 bases, with 20 bases between. CDR3 length: 19 amino acids. Germline CDR1 reads SNHLY; CDR2 reads FYNNEI. The chain's CDR3 is CASSERGGTGTSSGNTIYF. CDR3 in DNA: TGTGCCAGCAGTGAAAGAGGAGGGACGGGCACTAGCTCTGGAAACACCATATATTTT.

The chain has TRBV27 and TRBJ2-1, with D uncertain. There are 12 residues in the CDR3. V lost 5 bases and J lost 1, with 3 bases in between. Germline CDR1 and CDR2: MNHEY and SMNVEV (reference sequence). In nucleotides, the CDR3 is TGTGCCAGCAGTCGTTCCTACAATGAGCAGTTCTTC. Residues: CASSRSYNEQFF.

On this clone itself: Other DNA sequences within the sample encode an identical CDR3. This chain links TRBV7-9 with TRBJ1-1, with TRBD1 identical over 7 bases. This CDR3 spans 12 amino acids. CDR1 SEHNR and CDR2 FQNEAQ come from the germline V gene (reference sequence). The trim removed 5 bases at V and 5 bases at J, leaving 2 bases unmatched. The CDR3 reads CASSPGGTEAFF. CDR3 coding DNA: TGTGCCAGCAGCCCAGGGGGTACTGAAGCTTTCTTT.

This chain joins TRBV7-9 and TRBJ1-1; tentatively, D is TRBD1 (6 bases). Trimming left V 5 bases short and J 4 bases short, with 14 bases between. The CDR3 is 14 residues long. CDR1 SEHNR and CDR2 FQNEAQ come from the germline V gene (reference sequence). The CDR3 nucleotides are TGTGCCAGCAGCCCCAAGGGGGATATCACTGAAGCTTTCTTT. Its translation is CASSPKGDITEAFF.

This chain uses TRBV27 with TRBJ1-4, with D perhaps TRBD1 (5 bases). Germline-derived CDR1 and CDR2 are MNHEY and SMNVEV (reference sequence). The V end was cut by 3 bases, the J end by 8 bases, with 16 bases between. The CDR3 is 15 residues long. CDR3: CASSFLPEKGEKLFF. As DNA, the CDR3 is TGTGCCAGCAGTTTTCTACCCGAGAAGGGGGAAAAACTGTTTTTT.

V and J are TRBV12-5 and TRBJ2-5, with 9 bases fitting TRBD2. Per germline, CDR1 LGHNT and CDR2 FRNRAP. This CDR3 has 17 residues. The trim removed 3 bases at V and 2 bases at J, leaving 10 bases unmatched. CDR3 nucleotide sequence: TGTGCTAGTGGTTTTGGCGTGACTAGCGGCTATCAAGAGACCCAGTACTTC. As protein: CASGFGVTSGYQETQYF.

DNA of the CDR3: TGTGCCAGCAGCGTAGTATCGGGCGGGATATACGAGCAGTACTTC. It yields the protein CASSVVSGGIYEQYF. The rearrangement uses TRBV9 and TRBJ2-7; TRBD2 might be the D (6 bases). Trimming removed 0 bases from V and 4 bases from J, with 14 bases in between. The CDR3 spans 15 residues. The germline CDR1 and CDR2 sequences are SGDLS and YYNGEE.

The chain couples TRBV7-8 to TRBJ1-1; 7 nucleotides align to TRBD1. The V gene end was trimmed by 7 bases and the J gene end by 4 bases; junction bases not matched to a gene: 9. Germline assignment: CDR1 SGHVS and CDR2 FQNEAQ. The CDR3 runs to 14 residues. DNA for the CDR3: TGTGCCAGCAACAGACAGGGAATATTCACTGAAGCTTTCTTT. As protein: CASNRQGIFTEAFF.

This chain connects TRBV27 to TRBJ2-2, with 8 bases lining up with TRBD1. Germline trimming cut 7 bases from V and 5 bases from J; bases unmatched to any gene: 9. The CDR3 runs 15 residues. From germline, CDR1 is MNHEY and CDR2 SMNVEV (reference sequence). The CDR3 nucleotides are TGTGCCAGCAAAAGGATGGACAGGGCGACCGGGGAGCTGTTTTTT. Translation: CASKRMDRATGELFF.

The chain has TRBV2 and TRBJ1-1, with 7 bases aligning to TRBD1. CDR1 is SNHLY and CDR2 is FYNNEI in the germline V gene. The CDR3 length is 14 residues. V was clipped by 4 bases and J by 1 base; unmatched bases: 3. The CDR3 is CASSAGTENTEAFF. In nucleotides, the CDR3 is TGTGCCAGCAGTGCTGGGACAGAGAACACTGAAGCTTTCTTT.

The table lists this clone with a few counts. J is TRBJ2-2 and V is TRBV19; 7 bases agree with TRBD1. With 7 bases clipped from V and 1 base from J, the junction kept 6 bases outside the gene matches. Per the germline V gene, CDR1 is LNHDA and CDR2 is SQIVND (reference sequence). The CDR3 extends over 15 amino acids. As DNA, the CDR3 is TGTGCCAGTAACGCCGGGACAGTGAACACCGGGGAGCTGTTTTTT. This codes for CASNAGTVNTGELFF.

This sequence joins TRBV10-2 and TRBJ1-4, with 8 bases identical to TRBD1. CDR1 is WSHSY and CDR2 is SAAADI in the germline V gene. J was trimmed by 10 bases and V by 3 bases; bases with no gene match: 7. The length of the CDR3 is 14 residues. For the CDR3, the DNA is TGCGCCAGCAGTGATTTCCAGGGGGCTGGAAAACTGTTTTTT. This codes for CASSDFQGAGKLFF.

V and J are TRBV5-4 and TRBJ1-6, with 9 bases aligning to TRBD1. Trimming cost V 4 bases and J 7 bases; bases outside gene matches: 18. Germline lookup yields CDR1 SGHNT and CDR2 YYREEE (reference sequence). The CDR3 covers 19 residues. In nucleotides, the CDR3 is TGTGCCAGCAGCCGACTAAGACCCGGGACAGGGAGCGGAAATTCACCCCTCCACTTT. It specifies CASSRLRPGTGSGNSPLHF.

The rearrangement links TRBV5-1 to TRBJ1-1, with 7 bases that match TRBD1. The germline V gene encodes CDR1 SGHRS and CDR2 YFSETQ. The CDR3 runs 19 residues. The V gene end was trimmed by 3 bases and the J gene end by 2 bases; junction bases not matched to a gene: 19. The CDR3 spells CASSWRGTELFLTNTEAFF. The CDR3 DNA reads TGCGCCAGCAGCTGGAGGGGGACAGAGCTATTTCTTACTAACACTGAAGCTTTCTTT. The complete variable domain, with remaining parts taken from reference TRBV5-1 and TRBJ1-1, reads KAGVTQTPRYLIKTRGQQVTLSCSPISGHRSVSWYQQTPGQGLQFLFEYFSETQRNKGNFPGRFSGRQFSNSRSEMNVSTLELGDSALYLCASSWRGTELFLTNTEAFFGQGTRLTVV.

The chain uses TRBV7-9 and TRBJ1-4; D may be TRBD1 (5 bases). The CDR3 totals 14 residues. The V gene lost 1 base and the J gene lost 6 bases, with 9 bases spanning the gap. CDR1 SEHNR and CDR2 FQNEAQ come from the germline V gene (reference sequence). The DNA of the CDR3 is TGTGCCAGCAGCTTAGGCAGGGATGATGAAAAACTGTTTTTT. It codes for CASSLGRDDEKLFF.

V usage is TRBV7-8 and J usage is TRBJ2-3; 8 bases fit TRBD1. Germline V gene sequence: CDR1 SGHVS, CDR2 FQNEAQ. V lost 5 bases, J lost 6 bases, and 4 bases stayed unmatched. This CDR3 is 13 amino acids long. This CDR3 reads CASSPGGRDTQYF. The CDR3 DNA reads as TGTGCCAGCAGCCCAGGGGGCCGGGATACGCAGTATTTT.

This rearrangement joins TRBV27 to TRBJ1-1; D is uncertain. V shed 0 bases and J shed 0 bases, with 14 bases lying between them. Germline V gives CDR1 MNHEY, CDR2 SMNVEV (reference sequence). The CDR3 sequence is 17 residues long. CDR3 region: CASSLSGWAPLNTEAFF. CDR3 in DNA: TGTGCCAGCAGTTTATCTGGTTGGGCCCCGCTGAACACTGAAGCTTTCTTT.

V and J are TRBV7-3 and TRBJ2-5, with TRBD1 matching over 9 bases. The germline gives CDR1 SGHTA, CDR2 FQGTGA. CDR3 length: 15 amino acids. The V and J ends lost 6 bases and 2 bases, in that order; junction bases with no gene match: 7. CDR3 loop: CASRSPGQGQETQYF. CDR3 DNA: TGTGCCAGCAGATCCCCGGGACAGGGACAAGAGACCCAGTACTTC. Filled out from reference TRBV7-3 and TRBJ2-5, the complete variable domain reads GAGVSQTPSNKVTEKGKYVELRCDPISGHTALYWYRQSLGQGPEFLIYFQGTGAADDSGLPNDRFFAVRPEGSVSTLKIQRTERGDSAVYLCASRSPGQGQETQYFGPGTRLLVL.

This rearrangement joins TRBV5-1 to TRBJ1-1; the match to TRBD1 covers 8 bases. V lost 4 bases and J lost 1; bases outside the gene matches: 6. Germline V gene lookup returns CDR1 SGHRS and CDR2 YFSETQ. CDR3 size: 15 residues. The CDR3, as DNA: TGCGCCAGCAGCCTTCTAACAGGGGGGAACACTGAAGCTTTCTTT. This codes for CASSLLTGGNTEAFF.

The rearrangement joins TRBV4-1 to TRBJ2-3; 13 bases align to TRBD2. V was pared by 2 bases and J by 10 bases, with 15 bases of the junction left unmatched. The CDR3 has 18 amino acids. Germline lookup yields CDR1 MGHRA and CDR2 YSYEKL. CDR3 amino acids: CASSQPTRTSGSREAQYF. The CDR3 DNA follows: TGCGCCAGCAGCCAACCCACCCGGACTAGCGGGAGTAGAGAGGCGCAGTATTTT.

The sample holds one count of this clone. V and J are TRBV4-1 and TRBJ1-2; TRBD1 matches at 7 bases. After removal of 1 base from V and 8 bases from J, the junction contained 10 bases not matched to a gene. Germline V CDR1 and CDR2: MGHRA, YSYEKL. The CDR3 consists of 15 residues. The CDR3: CASSQGDRVSYGYTF. The CDR3, as DNA: TGCGCCAGCAGCCAAGGTGACAGGGTATCATACGGCTACACCTTC.

V usage is TRBV28 and J usage is TRBJ2-1; 7 nucleotides match TRBD2. Trimming at V came to 3 bases and at J to 4 bases, leaving 6 bases not matched to a gene. CDR3 length: 15 amino acids. Germline V gene sequence: CDR1 MDHEN, CDR2 SYDVKM. The CDR3 sequence: CASSLELAEYNEQFF. In DNA form, the CDR3 reads TGTGCCAGCAGTTTGGAGCTAGCGGAGTACAATGAGCAGTTCTTC.

The rearrangement joins TRBV28 to TRBJ1-6; 8 bases agree with TRBD1. V lost 6 bases, J lost 0 bases, and 7 bases stayed unmatched. Per germline, CDR1 MDHEN and CDR2 SYDVKM. The CDR3 sequence is 17 residues long. CDR3 nucleotide sequence: TGTGCCAGCAGACAGGGGGTCTCAAGCTCCTATAATTCACCCCTCCACTTT. It yields the protein CASRQGVSSSYNSPLHF.

The V and J genes are TRBV5-6 and TRBJ1-6; D is possibly TRBD1 (5 bases). Trimming took off 0 bases at V and 13 bases at J, with 8 bases between the two ends. CDR1 and CDR2 from the germline V gene are SGHDT and YYEEEE. This CDR3 comprises 12 residues. The CDR3 reads CASSLERGPLHF. CDR3 sequence (DNA): TGTGCCAGCAGCTTGGAGCGGGGGCCCCTCCACTTT.

V usage is TRBV3-1 (or the pseudogene TRBV3-2) and J usage is TRBJ1-2; D not resolved. The germline V gene encodes CDR1 LGHDT and CDR2 YNNKEL (reference sequence). Trimming left V 5 bases short and J 9 bases short, with 19 bases between. The CDR3 covers 14 residues. CDR3 residues: CASSNLGINTRYTF. CDR3 in DNA: TGTGCCAGCAGCAACCTCGGGATAAATACCCGCTACACCTTC.

The chain joins TRBV27 to TRBJ1-5; 9 nucleotides agree with TRBD1. The CDR3 length is 16 residues. Germline loops: CDR1 MNHEY, CDR2 SMNVEV (reference sequence). J gave up 1 base and V 4 bases, and 5 bases lay outside the gene matches. CDR3 sequence: CASSSQGAGSNQPQHF. The CDR3 DNA reads TGTGCCAGCAGTTCACAGGGGGCTGGGAGCAATCAGCCCCAGCATTTT.

This chain joins TRBV14 and TRBJ2-4; D is perhaps TRBD2 (5 bases). The CDR3 loop spans 13 amino acids. Looked up from germline, CDR1 is SGHDN and CDR2 is FVKESK. The ends were cut back, 4 bases at V and 11 bases at J, with 15 bases in the middle. The CDR3 is CASSPFQRSFQYF. CDR3 DNA sequence: TGTGCCAGCAGCCCGTTCCAGCGGAGCTTTCAGTACTTC.

This chain connects TRBV7-9 to TRBJ2-7; 7 bases agree with TRBD2. V lost 3 bases to trimming and J lost 0 bases; unmatched junction nucleotides: 8. CDR1 SEHNR and CDR2 FQNEAQ come from the germline V gene (reference sequence). The CDR3 has 16 residues. In DNA form, the CDR3 reads TGTGCCAGCAGCTTCTGGCTAGCGGAAAGCTCCTACGAGCAGTACTTC. The encoded protein is CASSFWLAESSYEQYF. The whole variable domain, remainder taken from reference TRBV7-9 and TRBJ2-7, is DTGVSQNPRHKITKRGQNVTFRCDPISEHNRLYWYRQTLGQGPEFLTYFQNEAQLEKSRLLSDRFSAERPKGSFSTLEIQRTEQGDSAMYLCASSFWLAESSYEQYFGPGTRLTVT.